This is a list of T cell receptor beta chains from one sample in a study of neurological immune-mediated disorders. Each CDR3 protein is one row after TCRdb ran MiXCR on the 5' RACE reads. The table has 95,000 to 150,000 distinct CDR3 sequences, 3.2% seen once. The sample was PBMCs. Every receptor here comes from a woman in her twenties or thirties with multiple sclerosis. Each CDR3 is given with its conserved first and last residue. The D gene is left open where the match is weak. Expanded clones are given a class, and other clones once, few, many or no size at all.

J: TRBJ1-1; V: TRBV19; size: many; D: NA; CDR3: CASSVGTLGTEAFF; DNA: TGTGCCAGTAGTGTCGGGACTCTTGGCACTGAAGCTTTCTTT
J: TRBJ1-1; V: TRBV29-1; size: many; D: NA; CDR3: CSATGANTEAFF; DNA: TGCAGCGCGACAGGTGCCAACACTGAAGCTTTCTTT
J: TRBJ2-3; V: TRBV4-1; size: many; D: NA; CDR3: CASSHRGRSTDTQYF; DNA: TGCGCCAGCAGCCACAGGGGACGTAGCACAGATACGCAGTATTTT
J: TRBJ2-3; V: TRBV10-1; size: few; D: TRBD2; CDR3: CASSELAGTDTQYF; DNA: TGCGCCAGCAGTGAACTAGCGGGCACAGATACGCAGTATTTT
J: TRBJ1-2; V: TRBV27; size: many; D: NA; CDR3: CASTPAGASYGYTF; DNA: TGTGCCAGCACCCCGGCCGGGGCGAGCTATGGCTACACCTTC
J: TRBJ1-1; V: TRBV6-2/TRBV6-3; size: many; D: NA; CDR3: CASSATENTEAFF; DNA: TGTGCCAGCAGTGCGACGGAGAACACTGAAGCTTTCTTT
J: TRBJ1-1; V: TRBV20-1; size: many; D: NA; CDR3: CSARGGEVPEAFF; DNA: TGCAGTGCTAGAGGTGGGGAGGTCCCTGAAGCTTTCTTT
J: TRBJ1-2; V: TRBV18; size: NA; D: NA; CDR3: CASSPSSPSGYTF; DNA: TGTGCCAGCTCACCATCCTCGCCCTCCGGCTACACCTTC
J: TRBJ1-2; V: TRBV5-1; size: many; D: TRBD1; CDR3: CASSFWGDSPGGYTF; DNA: TGCGCCAGCAGCTTTTGGGGGGACAGTCCAGGAGGCTACACCTTC
J: TRBJ2-1; V: TRBV7-2; size: many; D: NA; CDR3: CASSLGVTEFEQFF; DNA: TGTGCCAGCAGCTTAGGGGTTACAGAGTTCGAGCAGTTCTTC
J: TRBJ2-7; V: TRBV5-6; size: many; D: NA; CDR3: CASSLAPTGTYEQYF; DNA: TGTGCCAGCAGCTTGGCCCCGACGGGCACCTACGAGCAGTACTTC